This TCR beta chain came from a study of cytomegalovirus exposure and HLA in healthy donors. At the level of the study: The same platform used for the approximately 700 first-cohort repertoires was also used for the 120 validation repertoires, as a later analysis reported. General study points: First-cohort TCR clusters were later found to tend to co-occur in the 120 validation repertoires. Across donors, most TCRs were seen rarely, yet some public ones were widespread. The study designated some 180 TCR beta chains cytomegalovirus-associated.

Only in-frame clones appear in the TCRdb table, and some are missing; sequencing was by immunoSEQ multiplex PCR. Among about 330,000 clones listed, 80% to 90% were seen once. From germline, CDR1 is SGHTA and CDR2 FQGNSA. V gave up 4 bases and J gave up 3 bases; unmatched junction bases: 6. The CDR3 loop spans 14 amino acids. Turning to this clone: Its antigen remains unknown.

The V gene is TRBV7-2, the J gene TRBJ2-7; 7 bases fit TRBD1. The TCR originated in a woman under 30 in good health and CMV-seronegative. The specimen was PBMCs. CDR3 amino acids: CASSSPGGDYEQYF. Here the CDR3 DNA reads TGTGCCAGCAGCTCCCCAGGGGGAGACTACGAGCAGTACTTC.